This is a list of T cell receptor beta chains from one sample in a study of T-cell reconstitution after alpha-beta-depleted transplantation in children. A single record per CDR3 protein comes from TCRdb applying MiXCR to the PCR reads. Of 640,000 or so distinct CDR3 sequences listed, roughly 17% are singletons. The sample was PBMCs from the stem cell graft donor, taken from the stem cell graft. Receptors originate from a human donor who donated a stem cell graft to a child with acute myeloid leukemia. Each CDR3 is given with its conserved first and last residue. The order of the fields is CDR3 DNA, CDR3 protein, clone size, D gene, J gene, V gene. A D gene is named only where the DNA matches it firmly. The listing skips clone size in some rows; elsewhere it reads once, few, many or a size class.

cdr3_nt: TGTGCCTGGAGTGAGGGGTCAAGGGGCTACGAGCAGTACTTC; cdr3_aa: CAWSEGSRGYEQYF; clone_size: -; d_call: -; j_call: TRBJ2-7; v_call: TRBV30
cdr3_nt: TGTGCCAGCAGCTTAAGAGGGCGAGCCTTCCACACTGAAGCTTTCTTT; cdr3_aa: CASSLRGRAFHTEAFF; clone_size: -; d_call: -; j_call: TRBJ1-1; v_call: TRBV7-2
cdr3_nt: TGTGCCAGCAGTTTAAAAGGCAGTACCCAAAGTGAGCAGTTCTTC; cdr3_aa: CASSLKGSTQSEQFF; clone_size: many; d_call: -; j_call: TRBJ2-1; v_call: TRBV12-3/TRBV12-4
cdr3_nt: TGCAGTGCTAGACCAGGGGCAACTAACACTGAAGCTTTCTTT; cdr3_aa: CSARPGATNTEAFF; clone_size: many; d_call: -; j_call: TRBJ1-1; v_call: TRBV20-1
cdr3_nt: TGTGCCAGCAGGTTTGGCGGATCTCCAACCTACGAGCAGTACTTC; cdr3_aa: CASRFGGSPTYEQYF; clone_size: -; d_call: -; j_call: TRBJ2-7; v_call: TRBV7-2
cdr3_nt: TGTGCCAGCAGGCGGGATCCCACAGATACGCAGTATTTT; cdr3_aa: CASRRDPTDTQYF; clone_size: -; d_call: -; j_call: TRBJ2-3; v_call: TRBV5-6
cdr3_nt: TGTGCCAGCAGCCAACAGGGGGCCTATAATTCACCCCTCCACTTT; cdr3_aa: CASSQQGAYNSPLHF; clone_size: -; d_call: TRBD1; j_call: TRBJ1-6; v_call: TRBV11-2
cdr3_nt: TGTGCCAGCAGCTTGTATCGAGCTTCTGGAAACACCATATATTTT; cdr3_aa: CASSLYRASGNTIYF; clone_size: many; d_call: -; j_call: TRBJ1-3; v_call: TRBV5-5
cdr3_nt: TGCAGTGCTGGAGATCTACGGACCGGGGCAGATACGCAGTATTTT; cdr3_aa: CSAGDLRTGADTQYF; clone_size: -; d_call: -; j_call: TRBJ2-3; v_call: TRBV20-1
cdr3_nt: TGCAGTGCTAGGGGACTGGTATGGGATGGAAACACCATATATTTT; cdr3_aa: CSARGLVWDGNTIYF; clone_size: many; d_call: -; j_call: TRBJ1-3; v_call: TRBV20-1
cdr3_nt: TGCAGTGCTAGAGACCCGGGACAGGTGAAAAAAAACATTCAGTACTTC; cdr3_aa: CSARDPGQVKKNIQYF; clone_size: few; d_call: TRBD1; j_call: TRBJ2-4; v_call: TRBV20-1
cdr3_nt: TGCAGTGCCCAGGCAGGACTAGCTCGCTACAATGAGCAGTTCTTC; cdr3_aa: CSAQAGLARYNEQFF; clone_size: many; d_call: TRBD2; j_call: TRBJ2-1; v_call: TRBV20-1
cdr3_nt: TGTGCCAGCAGCTTAGAAGGGACAGGTGACCTCACAGATACGCAGTATTTT; cdr3_aa: CASSLEGTGDLTDTQYF; clone_size: many; d_call: TRBD1; j_call: TRBJ2-3; v_call: TRBV11-2
cdr3_nt: TGTGCCAGCAGCTTTAGGGGGCGCGTGGCTTTCTTT; cdr3_aa: CASSFRGRVAFF; clone_size: -; d_call: TRBD1; j_call: TRBJ1-1; v_call: TRBV7-2
cdr3_nt: TGTGCCAGCAGCTATGACACAGGGGTCTCCTTCCTGGATCAGTACTTC; cdr3_aa: CASSYDTGVSFLDQYF; clone_size: -; d_call: TRBD1; j_call: TRBJ2-4; v_call: TRBV11-2
cdr3_nt: TGCAGCGTTGGCGACACAGATACGCAGTATTTT; cdr3_aa: CSVGDTDTQYF; clone_size: many; d_call: -; j_call: TRBJ2-3; v_call: TRBV29-1
cdr3_nt: TGTGCCAGCAACCTCAGACAGGGGACTGAAGCTTTCTTT; cdr3_aa: CASNLRQGTEAFF; clone_size: few; d_call: TRBD1; j_call: TRBJ1-1; v_call: TRBV2
cdr3_nt: TGCGCCAGCAGCTTGGCCGCCGGGGACGGCTATGGCTACACCTTC; cdr3_aa: CASSLAAGDGYGYTF; clone_size: -; d_call: -; j_call: TRBJ1-2; v_call: TRBV5-1
cdr3_nt: TGTGCCAGCAGTGAATATTGGATGACAGCGGGGGACGGCTACACCTTC; cdr3_aa: CASSEYWMTAGDGYTF; clone_size: few; d_call: -; j_call: TRBJ1-2; v_call: TRBV25-1
cdr3_nt: TGCAGTGCTCTGGCCAGGGGTAATGAGCAGTTCTTC; cdr3_aa: CSALARGNEQFF; clone_size: many; d_call: -; j_call: TRBJ2-1; v_call: TRBV20-1
cdr3_nt: TGCAGTGCTAGAAATCAAAGGGGCGCTAATGAAAAACTGTTTTTT; cdr3_aa: CSARNQRGANEKLFF; clone_size: -; d_call: -; j_call: TRBJ1-4; v_call: TRBV20-1
cdr3_nt: TGTGCCACCAGTGATCCTTTAACTGGGGGCTACACCTTC; cdr3_aa: CATSDPLTGGYTF; clone_size: many; d_call: -; j_call: TRBJ1-2; v_call: TRBV24-1
cdr3_nt: TGCAGTGCTAGGCCAGCTGCAACTAATGAAAAACTGTTTTTT; cdr3_aa: CSARPAATNEKLFF; clone_size: many; d_call: -; j_call: TRBJ1-4; v_call: TRBV20-1
cdr3_nt: TGTGCCAGCAGTTACCGGGACACGGCCTACAATGAGCAGTTCTTC; cdr3_aa: CASSYRDTAYNEQFF; clone_size: few; d_call: -; j_call: TRBJ2-1; v_call: TRBV6-2/TRBV6-3
cdr3_nt: TGTGCCAGCAGCTTGGAGACAGGGTCCTACAATGAGCAGTTCTTC; cdr3_aa: CASSLETGSYNEQFF; clone_size: many; d_call: TRBD1; j_call: TRBJ2-1; v_call: TRBV7-7
cdr3_nt: TGCAGCGCTTGGGGCCAAGCGGGGGGGCCCTTCGGCACAGATACGCAGTATTTT; cdr3_aa: CSAWGQAGGPFGTDTQYF; clone_size: -; d_call: TRBD2; j_call: TRBJ2-3; v_call: TRBV20-1
cdr3_nt: TGCAGTGCTAGACCGGGACGGATTACTGAAGCTTTCTTT; cdr3_aa: CSARPGRITEAFF; clone_size: -; d_call: -; j_call: TRBJ1-1; v_call: TRBV20-1
cdr3_nt: TGCGCCAGCAGGGATACGGCGGGGGGGCCCACAGATACGCAGTATTTT; cdr3_aa: CASRDTAGGPTDTQYF; clone_size: many; d_call: TRBD2; j_call: TRBJ2-3; v_call: TRBV5-1
cdr3_nt: TGTGCCAGCAGGGTACGGGCAGATACGCAGTATTTT; cdr3_aa: CASRVRADTQYF; clone_size: many; d_call: -; j_call: TRBJ2-3; v_call: TRBV12-3/TRBV12-4
cdr3_nt: TGCGCCAGCAGCGTGGGACAGACTGAAGCTTTCTTT; cdr3_aa: CASSVGQTEAFF; clone_size: -; d_call: TRBD1; j_call: TRBJ1-1; v_call: TRBV5-1
cdr3_nt: TGTGCCAGCCGCCCGGGGGAGAACAATGAGCAGTTCTTC; cdr3_aa: CASRPGENNEQFF; clone_size: -; d_call: -; j_call: TRBJ2-1; v_call: TRBV18